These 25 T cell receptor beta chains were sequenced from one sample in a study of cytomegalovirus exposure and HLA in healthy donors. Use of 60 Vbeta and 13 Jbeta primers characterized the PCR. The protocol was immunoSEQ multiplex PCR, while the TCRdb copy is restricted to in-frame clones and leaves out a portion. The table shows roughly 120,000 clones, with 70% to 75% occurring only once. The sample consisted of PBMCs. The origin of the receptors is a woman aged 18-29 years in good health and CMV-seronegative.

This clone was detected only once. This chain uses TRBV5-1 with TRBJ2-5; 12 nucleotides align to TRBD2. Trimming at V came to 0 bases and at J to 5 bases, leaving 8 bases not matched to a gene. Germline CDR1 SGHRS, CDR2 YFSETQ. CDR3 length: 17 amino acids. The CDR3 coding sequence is TGCGCCAGCAGCTTGGACCCTAGCGGGGGGGCCCGGGAGACCCAGTACTTC. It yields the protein CASSLDPSGGARETQYF.

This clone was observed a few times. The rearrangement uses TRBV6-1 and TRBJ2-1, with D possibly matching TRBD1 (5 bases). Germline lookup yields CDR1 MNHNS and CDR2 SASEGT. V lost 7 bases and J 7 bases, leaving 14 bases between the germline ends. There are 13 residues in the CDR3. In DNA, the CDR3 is TGTGCCAGCACTGGGGCAGGTTTTAATGAGCAGTTCTTC. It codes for CASTGAGFNEQFF.

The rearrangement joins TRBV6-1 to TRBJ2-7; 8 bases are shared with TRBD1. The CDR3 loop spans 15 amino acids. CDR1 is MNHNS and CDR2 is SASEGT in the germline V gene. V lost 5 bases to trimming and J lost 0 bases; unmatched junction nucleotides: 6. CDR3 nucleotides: TGTGCCAGCAGTAGGGCGGGACAGGACTCCTACGAGCAGTACTTC. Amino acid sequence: CASSRAGQDSYEQYF.

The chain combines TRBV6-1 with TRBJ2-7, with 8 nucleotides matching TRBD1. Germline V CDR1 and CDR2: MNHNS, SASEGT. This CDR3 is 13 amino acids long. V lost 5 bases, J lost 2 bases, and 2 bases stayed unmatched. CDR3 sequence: CASSRDRTYEQYF. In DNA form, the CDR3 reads TGTGCCAGCAGTCGGGACAGGACCTACGAGCAGTACTTC.

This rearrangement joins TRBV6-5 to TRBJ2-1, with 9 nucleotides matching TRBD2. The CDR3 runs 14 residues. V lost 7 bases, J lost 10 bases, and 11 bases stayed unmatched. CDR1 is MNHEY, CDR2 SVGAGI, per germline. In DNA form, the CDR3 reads TGTGCCAGCAAACCGGGACTAGCAAGCGTGGAGCAGTTCTTC. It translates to CASKPGLASVEQFF.

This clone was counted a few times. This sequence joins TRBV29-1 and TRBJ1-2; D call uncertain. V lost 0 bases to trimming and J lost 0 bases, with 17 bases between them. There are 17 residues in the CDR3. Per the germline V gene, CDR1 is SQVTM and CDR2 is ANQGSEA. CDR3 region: CSVEDLSIGITNYGYTF. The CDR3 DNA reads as TGCAGCGTTGAAGATCTAAGCATCGGGATTACTAACTATGGCTACACCTTC.

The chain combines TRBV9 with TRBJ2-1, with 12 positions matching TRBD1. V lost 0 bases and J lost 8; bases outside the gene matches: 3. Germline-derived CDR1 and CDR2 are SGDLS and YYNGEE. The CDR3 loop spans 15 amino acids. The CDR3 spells CASSVGGQGAYEQFF. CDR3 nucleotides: TGTGCCAGCAGCGTAGGGGGACAGGGGGCATATGAGCAGTTCTTC. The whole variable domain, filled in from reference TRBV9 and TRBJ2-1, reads DSGVTQTPKHLITATGQRVTLRCSPRSGDLSVYWYQQSLDQGLQFLIQYYNGEERAKGNILERFSAQQFPDLHSELNLSSLELGDSALYFCASSVGGQGAYEQFFGPGTRLTVL.

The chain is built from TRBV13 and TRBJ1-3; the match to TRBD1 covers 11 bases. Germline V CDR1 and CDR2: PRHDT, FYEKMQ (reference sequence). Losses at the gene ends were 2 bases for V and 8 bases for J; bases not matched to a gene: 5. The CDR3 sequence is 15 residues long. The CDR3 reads CASSLRTGGSDTIYF. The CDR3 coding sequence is TGTGCCAGCAGCTTAAGGACAGGGGGCAGTGACACCATATATTTT.

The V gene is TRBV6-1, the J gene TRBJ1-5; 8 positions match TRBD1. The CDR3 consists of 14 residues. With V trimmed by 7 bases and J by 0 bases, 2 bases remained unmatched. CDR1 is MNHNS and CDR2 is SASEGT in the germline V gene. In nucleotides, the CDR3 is TGTGCCAGCACGACAGGGGTTAGCAATCAGCCCCAGCATTTT. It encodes CASTTGVSNQPQHF.

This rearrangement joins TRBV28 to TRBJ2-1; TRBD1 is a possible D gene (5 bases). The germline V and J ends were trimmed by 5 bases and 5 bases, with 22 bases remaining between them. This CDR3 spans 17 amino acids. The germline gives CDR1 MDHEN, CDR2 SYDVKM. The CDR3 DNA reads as TGTGCCAGCAGTACCCAGGCAGGGCCGAATCGTCACAATGAGCAGTTCTTC. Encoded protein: CASSTQAGPNRHNEQFF.

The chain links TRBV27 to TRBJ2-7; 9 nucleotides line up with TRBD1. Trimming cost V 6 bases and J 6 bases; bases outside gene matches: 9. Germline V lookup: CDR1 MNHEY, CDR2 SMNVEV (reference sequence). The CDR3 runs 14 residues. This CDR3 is CASSSLRDRAEQYF. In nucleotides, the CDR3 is TGTGCCAGCAGCTCCCTCCGGGACAGGGCCGAGCAGTACTTC.

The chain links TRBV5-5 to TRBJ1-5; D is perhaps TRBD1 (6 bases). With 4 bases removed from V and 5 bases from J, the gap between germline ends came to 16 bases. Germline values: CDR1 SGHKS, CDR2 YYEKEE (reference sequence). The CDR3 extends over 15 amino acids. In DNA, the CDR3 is TGTGCCAGCAGCATAGGGACACAAACCGATCAGCCCCAGCATTTT. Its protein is CASSIGTQTDQPQHF.

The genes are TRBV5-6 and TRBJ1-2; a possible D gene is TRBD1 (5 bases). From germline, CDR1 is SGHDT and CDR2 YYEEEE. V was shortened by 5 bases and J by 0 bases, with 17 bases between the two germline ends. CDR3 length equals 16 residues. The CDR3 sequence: CASRLRRAGTNYGYTF. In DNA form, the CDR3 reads TGTGCCAGCAGATTAAGGAGGGCAGGGACTAACTATGGCTACACCTTC.

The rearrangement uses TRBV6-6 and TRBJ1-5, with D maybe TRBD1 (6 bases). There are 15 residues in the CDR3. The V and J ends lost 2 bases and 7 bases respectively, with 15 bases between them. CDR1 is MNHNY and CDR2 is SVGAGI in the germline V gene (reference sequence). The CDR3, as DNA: TGTGCCAGCAGTTACCGCCTACAGGGATCCCAGCCCCAGCATTTT. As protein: CASSYRLQGSQPQHF.

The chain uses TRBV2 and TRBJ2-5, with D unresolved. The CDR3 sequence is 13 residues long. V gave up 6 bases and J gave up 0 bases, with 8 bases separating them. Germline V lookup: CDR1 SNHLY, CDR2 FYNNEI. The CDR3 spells CASRRSDQETQYF. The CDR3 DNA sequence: TGTGCCAGCAGGCGAAGCGACCAAGAGACCCAGTACTTC.

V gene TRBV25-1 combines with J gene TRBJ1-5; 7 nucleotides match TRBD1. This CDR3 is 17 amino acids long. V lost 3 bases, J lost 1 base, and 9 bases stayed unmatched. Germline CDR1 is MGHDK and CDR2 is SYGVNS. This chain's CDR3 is CASSEQTGRGSNQPQHF. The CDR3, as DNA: TGTGCCAGCAGTGAGCAGACAGGGCGCGGGAGCAATCAGCCCCAGCATTTT.

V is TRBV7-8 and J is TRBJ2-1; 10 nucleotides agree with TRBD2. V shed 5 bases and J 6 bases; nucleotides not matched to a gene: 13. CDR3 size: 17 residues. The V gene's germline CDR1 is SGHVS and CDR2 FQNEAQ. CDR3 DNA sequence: TGTGCCAGCAGCCCAGGGCCAGCGGGGGGGCCGACCAATGAGCAGTTCTTC. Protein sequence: CASSPGPAGGPTNEQFF.

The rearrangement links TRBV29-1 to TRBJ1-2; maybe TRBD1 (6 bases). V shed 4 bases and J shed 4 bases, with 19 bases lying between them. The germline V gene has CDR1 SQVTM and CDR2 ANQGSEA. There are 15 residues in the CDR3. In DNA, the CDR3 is TGCAGCGTTGGGGGGGGCCCGGGCTCTGGCTATGGCTACACCTTC. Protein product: CSVGGGPGSGYGYTF.

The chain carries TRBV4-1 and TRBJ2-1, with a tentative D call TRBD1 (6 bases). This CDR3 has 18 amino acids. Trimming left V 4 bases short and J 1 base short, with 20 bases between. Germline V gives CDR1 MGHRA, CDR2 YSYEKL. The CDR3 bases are TGCGCCAGCAGCCCGAGAGCCGCCCCAGGGGCTTCCTACAATGAGCAGTTCTTC. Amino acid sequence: CASSPRAAPGASYNEQFF.

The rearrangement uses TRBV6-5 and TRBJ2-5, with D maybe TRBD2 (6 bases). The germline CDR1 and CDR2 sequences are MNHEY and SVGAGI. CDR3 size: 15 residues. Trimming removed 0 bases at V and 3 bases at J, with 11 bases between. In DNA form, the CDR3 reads TGTGCCAGCAGTTACTCCGGGGGATCAGAAGAGACCCAGTACTTC. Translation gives CASSYSGGSEETQYF.

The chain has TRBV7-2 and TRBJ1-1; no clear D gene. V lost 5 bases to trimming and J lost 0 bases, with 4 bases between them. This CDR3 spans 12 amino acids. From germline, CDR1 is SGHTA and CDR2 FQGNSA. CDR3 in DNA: TGTGCCAGCAGCGTTATGAACACTGAAGCTTTCTTT. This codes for CASSVMNTEAFF.

The CDR3 sequence is CASIRAKIGDTEAFF. The CDR3, as DNA: TGTGCCAGCATCAGGGCCAAAATAGGGGACACTGAAGCTTTCTTT. The chain has TRBV6-1 and TRBJ1-1, with a weak D call TRBD1 (5 bases). CDR1 MNHNS and CDR2 SASEGT come from the germline V gene. V shed 7 bases and J shed 3 bases, with 18 bases lying between them. The CDR3 sequence is 15 residues long.

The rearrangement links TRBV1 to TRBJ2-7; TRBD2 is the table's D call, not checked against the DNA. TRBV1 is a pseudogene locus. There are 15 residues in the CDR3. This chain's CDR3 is CTSSHRGLAKYEQYF. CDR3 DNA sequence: TGCACCAGCAGCCACAGGGGACTAGCAAAGTACGAGCAGTACTTC.

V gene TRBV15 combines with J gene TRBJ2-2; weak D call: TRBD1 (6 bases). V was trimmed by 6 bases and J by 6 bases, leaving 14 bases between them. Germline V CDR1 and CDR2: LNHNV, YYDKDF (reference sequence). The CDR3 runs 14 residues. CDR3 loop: CATRQGISAGELFF. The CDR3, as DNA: TGTGCCACCAGACAGGGTATTAGCGCCGGGGAGCTGTTTTTT. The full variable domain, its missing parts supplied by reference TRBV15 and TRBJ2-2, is DAMVIQNPRYQVTQFGKPVTLSCSQTLNHNVMYWYQQKSSQAPKLLFHYYDKDFNNEADTPDNFQSRRPNTSFCFLDIRSPGLGDTAMYLCATRQGISAGELFFGEGSRLTVL.

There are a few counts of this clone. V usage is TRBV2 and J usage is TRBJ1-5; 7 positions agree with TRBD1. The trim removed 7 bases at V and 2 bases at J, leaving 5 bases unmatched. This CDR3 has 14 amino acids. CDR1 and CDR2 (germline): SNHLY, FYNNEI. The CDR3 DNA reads TGTGCCAGCAATAACAGGGGACGCAATCAGCCCCAGCATTTT. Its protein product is CASNNRGRNQPQHF.